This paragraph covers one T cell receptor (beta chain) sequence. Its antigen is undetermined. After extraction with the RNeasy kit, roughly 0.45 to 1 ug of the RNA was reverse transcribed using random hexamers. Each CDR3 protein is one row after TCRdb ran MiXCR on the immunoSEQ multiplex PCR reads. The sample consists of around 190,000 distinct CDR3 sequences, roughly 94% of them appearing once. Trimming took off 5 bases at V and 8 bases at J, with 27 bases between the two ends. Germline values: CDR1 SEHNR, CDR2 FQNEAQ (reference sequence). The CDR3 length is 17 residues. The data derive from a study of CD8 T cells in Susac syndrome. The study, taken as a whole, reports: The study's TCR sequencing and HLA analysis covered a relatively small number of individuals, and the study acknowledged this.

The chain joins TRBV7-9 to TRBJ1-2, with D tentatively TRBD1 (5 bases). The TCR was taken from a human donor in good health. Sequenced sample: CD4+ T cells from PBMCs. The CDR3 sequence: CASSLNQAGPNPGGYTF. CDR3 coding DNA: TGTGCCAGCAGCCTCAACCAGGCGGGGCCGAACCCGGGCGGCTACACCTTC.